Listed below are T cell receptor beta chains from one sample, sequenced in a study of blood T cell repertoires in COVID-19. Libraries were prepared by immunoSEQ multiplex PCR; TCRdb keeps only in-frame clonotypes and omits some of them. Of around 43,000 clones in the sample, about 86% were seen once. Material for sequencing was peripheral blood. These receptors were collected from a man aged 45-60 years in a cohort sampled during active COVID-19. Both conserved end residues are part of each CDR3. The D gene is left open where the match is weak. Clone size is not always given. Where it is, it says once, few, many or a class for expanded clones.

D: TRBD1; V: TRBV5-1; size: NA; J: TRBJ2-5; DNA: TGCGCCAGCAGCCCCGGGGGACAGGCGAGAGTCCAAGAGACCCAGTACTTC; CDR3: CASSPGGQARVQETQYF
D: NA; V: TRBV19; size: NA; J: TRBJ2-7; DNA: TGTGCCAGTAGTATCGGTGGCTACGAGCAGTACTTC; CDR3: CASSIGGYEQYF
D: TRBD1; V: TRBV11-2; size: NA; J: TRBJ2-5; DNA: TGTGCCAGCAGCCCAGAGGACAGGACCGAGTACTTC; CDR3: CASSPEDRTEYF
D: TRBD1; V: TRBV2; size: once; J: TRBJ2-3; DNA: TGTGCCAGCAGGAAGTCGCGGACAGGGGGCATGACAGATACGCAGTATTTT; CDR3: CASRKSRTGGMTDTQYF
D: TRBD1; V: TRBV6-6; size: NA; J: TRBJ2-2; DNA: TGTGCCAGCATTTCGACAGGGCCCGGGGAGCTGTTTTTT; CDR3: CASISTGPGELFF
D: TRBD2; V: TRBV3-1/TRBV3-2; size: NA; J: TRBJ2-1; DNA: TGTGCCAGCAGCGGTGCTGGGACTAGCGGACACAATGAGCAGTTCTTC; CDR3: CASSGAGTSGHNEQFF
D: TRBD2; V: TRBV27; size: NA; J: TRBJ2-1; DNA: TGTGCCAGCAGTGCCCTCCCCCGGGGAGGGCCTGAGAATGAGCAGTTCTTC; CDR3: CASSALPRGGPENEQFF
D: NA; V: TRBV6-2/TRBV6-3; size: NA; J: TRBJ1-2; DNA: TGTGCCAGCAGCCCTGGAGTCGGCAGAGCTAACTATGGCTACACCTTC; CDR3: CASSPGVGRANYGYTF
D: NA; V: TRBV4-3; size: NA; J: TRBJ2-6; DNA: TGCGCCAGCAGCCAAGATTGGAGCTCTGGGGCCAACGTCCTGACTTTC; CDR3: CASSQDWSSGANVLTF
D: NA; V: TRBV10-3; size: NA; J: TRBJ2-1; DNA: TGTGCCATCAGAGGAGGCGCGGGGAATGAGCAGTTCTTC; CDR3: CAIRGGAGNEQFF
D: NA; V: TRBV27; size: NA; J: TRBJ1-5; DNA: TGTGCCAGCGGTAAGGGGCTCTATCAGCCCCAGCATTTT; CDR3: CASGKGLYQPQHF
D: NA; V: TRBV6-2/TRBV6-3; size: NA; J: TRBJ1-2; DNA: TGTGCCAGCAGTTACTCGGCGGGTAAACTTGAGGGCTACACCTTC; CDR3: CASSYSAGKLEGYTF
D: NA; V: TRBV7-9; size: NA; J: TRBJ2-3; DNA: TGTGCCAGCAGCTTAGCGGGAGTATCAGATACGCAGTATTTT; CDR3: CASSLAGVSDTQYF
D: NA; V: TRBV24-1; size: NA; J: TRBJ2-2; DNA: TGTGCCACCAGTGGGGACTTTACCGACACCGGGGAGCTGTTTTTT; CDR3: CATSGDFTDTGELFF
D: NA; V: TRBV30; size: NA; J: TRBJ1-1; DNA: TGTGCCTGGAGTGCCGCCTTCGAGGAAATGAACACTGAAGCTTTCTTT; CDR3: CAWSAAFEEMNTEAFF
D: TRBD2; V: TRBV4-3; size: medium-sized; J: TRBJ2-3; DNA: TGCGCCAGCAGCCAAGACACGGGGGGGCCAACAGATACGCAGTATTTT; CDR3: CASSQDTGGPTDTQYF
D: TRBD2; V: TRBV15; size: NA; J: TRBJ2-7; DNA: TGTGCCACCAGCAGAGGAACTAGCGGGGGCGATGAGCAGTACTTC; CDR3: CATSRGTSGGDEQYF